One sample yielded the 19 T cell receptor beta chains listed below, sequenced in a study of CXCR3-negative and CXCR3-positive naive CD8 T cells. UMI-labeled 5' RACE yielded the TRB cDNA libraries. TCRdb reworked the 5' RACE reads into one entry per CDR3 protein, no DNA. The listing records around 96,000 distinct CDR3 sequences. Sequencing was carried out using naive CXCR3- CD8+ T cells from blood. As for subset: CD45RO-CCR7+CD27+CD95- naive CD8+ T cells lacking CXCR3 (TNR3-). These receptors originate from a human donor in good health. Some clones in this sample may be carry-over from other donors' samples.

The chain links TRBV29-1 to TRBJ2-1. In germline, CDR1 is SQVTM, CDR2 ANQGSEA. CDR3 size: 12 residues. This CDR3 reads CSVAVEWNEQFF.

The V call is TRBV28, the J call TRBJ1-5; the TCRdb D gene call, TRBD1, has no DNA to confirm it. CDR3 size: 16 residues. The germline V gene encodes CDR1 MDHEN and CDR2 SYDVKM. The CDR3 is CASSLGSRTGGLPQHF.

The V gene is TRBV6-5, the J gene TRBJ2-5; TCRdb picks TRBD1, but there is no DNA to check that call. Germline V gene lookup returns CDR1 MNHEY and CDR2 SVGAGI. The CDR3 runs to 14 residues. The CDR3 reads CASSYSARGETQYF.

The V and J genes are TRBV12-3 or TRBV12-4 and TRBJ2-6; TCRdb picks TRBD1, but there is no DNA to check that call. This CDR3 contains 17 residues. CDR3 residues: CASSPGQQHSGANVLTF.

This sequence joins TRBV7-9 and TRBJ2-5; TCRdb selects TRBD1, and the lack of DNA leaves this call unchecked. Germline V lookup: CDR1 SEHNR, CDR2 FQNEAQ (reference sequence). The CDR3 sequence is 15 residues long. The CDR3 loop reads CASSHRTGLQETQYF.

The chain has TRBV5-6 and TRBJ2-2. CDR1 and CDR2 (germline): SGHDT, YYEEEE. The CDR3 totals 16 residues. The CDR3 spells CASSLSRTVYTGELFF.

This sequence joins TRBV5-1 and TRBJ2-3. Germline V CDR1 and CDR2: SGHRS, YFSETQ. This CDR3 has 11 amino acids. The CDR3: CASSVTDTQYF.

The chain joins TRBV6-5 to TRBJ2-1. Looked up from germline, CDR1 is MNHEY and CDR2 is SVGAGI. This CDR3 has 19 amino acids. CDR3 sequence reads: CASSYSSLFTDENYNEQFF.

The chain combines TRBV18 with TRBJ1-4. The CDR3 runs to 16 residues. The germline CDR1 and CDR2 sequences are KGHSH and LQKENI. CDR3 residues: CASSPPPQGSNEKLFF.

The chain uses TRBV28 and TRBJ2-1. The CDR3 is 15 residues long. Germline V gene sequence: CDR1 MDHEN, CDR2 SYDVKM. The CDR3: CASSTTQSSYNEQFF.

The chain couples TRBV5-1 to TRBJ2-1. The CDR3 spans 13 residues. Per germline, CDR1 SGHRS and CDR2 YFSETQ. CDR3 loop: CASSSTEYNEQFF.

The genes are TRBV6-6 and TRBJ1-5; TCRdb reports TRBD1, a call that lacks DNA to check it against. Germline CDR1 reads MNHNY; CDR2 reads SVGAGI (reference sequence). This CDR3 comprises 15 residues. The CDR3 region is CASSSLDRANQPQHF.

The chain combines TRBV3-1 with TRBJ2-7. In germline, CDR1 is LGHDT, CDR2 YNNKEL (reference sequence). The CDR3 extends over 14 amino acids. The CDR3 protein is CASSQEVQTYEQYF.

J is TRBJ2-3 and V is TRBV30; TCRdb calls TRBD1, which cannot be checked without DNA. This CDR3 is built from 14 residues. Germline values: CDR1 GTSNPN, CDR2 SVGIG (reference sequence). CDR3 amino acids: CAWQQELSADTQYF.

The chain uses TRBV12-3 or TRBV12-4 and TRBJ1-5; the D call of TRBD1 rests on TCRdb alone, since no DNA is present to check it. The CDR3 has 19 amino acids. Here the CDR3 reads CASSSSRRVGHGADQPQHF.

The gene calls are TRBV5-1 and TRBJ2-7; there is no DNA to check the TCRdb D call of TRBD1. The CDR3 loop spans 16 amino acids. CDR1 and CDR2 from the germline V gene are SGHRS and YFSETQ. CDR3 region: CASSLGQGAESYEQYF. The whole variable domain, filled in from reference TRBV5-1 and TRBJ2-7, reads KAGVTQTPRYLIKTRGQQVTLSCSPISGHRSVSWYQQTPGQGLQFLFEYFSETQRNKGNFPGRFSGRQFSNSRSEMNVSTLELGDSALYLCASSLGQGAESYEQYFGPGTRLTVT.

V usage is TRBV27 and J usage is TRBJ2-5; TCRdb picks TRBD2, but there is no DNA to check that call. The germline gives CDR1 MNHEY, CDR2 SMNVEV (reference sequence). CDR3 size: 16 residues. CDR3 protein: CASSSWTSGGYETQYF.

The chain combines TRBV7-9 with TRBJ2-7; the D call from TCRdb, TRBD2, cannot be confirmed without DNA. This CDR3 comprises 20 residues. The V gene's germline CDR1 is SEHNR and CDR2 FQNEAQ (reference sequence). CDR3 loop: CASSSTLIVTSGRSSYEQYF.

This rearrangement joins TRBV6-5 to TRBJ2-3; TCRdb lists TRBD2, though no DNA is available to test this call. Per the germline V gene, CDR1 is MNHEY and CDR2 is SVGAGI. The CDR3 totals 16 residues. The chain's CDR3 is CASSPPAGGQTDTQYF.